The entry below gives a single TCR beta chain sequence along with its context. Treatment in this sample: oral pan-JAK inhibitor, 5-10 mg twice daily. Specimens obtained from alopecia areata patients comprised lesional scalp punch biopsies and peripheral blood. V lost 0 bases, J lost 2 bases, and 2 bases stayed unmatched. This CDR3 comprises 16 residues. The germline CDR1 and CDR2 sequences are SGHRS and YFSETQ. Following extraction, RNA underwent reverse transcription to cDNA, which served as the sequencing template. The protocol was immunoSEQ multiplex PCR, while the TCRdb copy is restricted to in-frame clones and leaves out a portion. The sample contains roughly 190,000 clones, roughly 60% of which appear only once. The data belong to a study of CD8+ T cells in alopecia areata.

The material was CD4+ T cells sorted from blood, obtained around week 50, from a patient treated with tofacitinib. The gene calls are TRBV5-1 and TRBJ2-6; 7 nucleotides agree with TRBD1. This TCR was recovered from a human donor with alopecia areata. The CDR3 coding sequence is TGCGCCAGCAGCTTGGAGAGGGGGCCTGGGGCCAACGTCCTGACTTTC. Translating gives CASSLERGPGANVLTF.